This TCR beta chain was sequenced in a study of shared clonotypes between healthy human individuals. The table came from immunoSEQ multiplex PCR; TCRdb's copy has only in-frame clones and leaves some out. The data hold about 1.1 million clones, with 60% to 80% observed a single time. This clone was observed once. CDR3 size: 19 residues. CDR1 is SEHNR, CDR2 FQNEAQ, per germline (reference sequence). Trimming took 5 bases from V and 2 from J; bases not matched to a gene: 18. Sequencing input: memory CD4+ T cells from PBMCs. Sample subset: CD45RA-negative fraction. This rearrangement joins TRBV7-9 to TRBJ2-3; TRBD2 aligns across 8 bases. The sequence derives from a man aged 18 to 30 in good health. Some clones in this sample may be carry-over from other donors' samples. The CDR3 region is CASSPIRARAGGLTDTQYF. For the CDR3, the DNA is TGTGCCAGCAGCCCGATACGGGCGAGGGCGGGAGGCCTCACAGATACGCAGTATTTT.